This is a list of T cell receptor beta chains from one sample in a study of shared clonotypes between healthy human individuals. The protocol was immunoSEQ multiplex PCR, while the TCRdb copy is restricted to in-frame clones and leaves out a portion. The sample lists about 1 million clones, around 74% seen once, with roughly 1.4% in the top ten. Sample: memory CD4+ T cells sorted from blood. These receptors came from a man younger than 35 in good health. The CDR3 runs from the conserved cysteine through the conserved F or W. Each record gives: J gene, clone size, D gene, V gene, CDR3 protein, CDR3 DNA. The D gene is left open where the match is weak. The size of a clone is reported for some rows only, either as once, few or many, or as a class for expanded clones.

TRBJ1-2	-	-	TRBV18	CASSRSEGYGYTF	TGTGCCAGCTCACGTTCGGAGGGGTATGGCTACACCTTC
TRBJ2-3	-	TRBD1	TRBV6-6	CASRTRGLSLTDTQYF	TGTGCCAGCAGGACCAGGGGGCTATCCCTCACAGATACGCAGTATTTT
TRBJ2-1	-	TRBD2	TRBV30	CAWSVLAGAYNEQFF	TGTGCCTGGAGTGTACTGGCGGGGGCCTACAATGAGCAGTTCTTC
TRBJ2-5	-	-	TRBV15	CATSRDGTSQKGSRRETQYF	TGTGCCACCAGCAGAGATGGCACCTCTCAAAAGGGAAGTAGGAGGGAGACCCAGTACTTC
TRBJ1-6	once	-	TRBV5-4	CASSDGSAWGSPLHF	TGTGCCAGCAGCGACGGGAGCGCCTGGGGTTCACCCCTCCACTTT
TRBJ2-1	-	-	TRBV11-2	CASSLDQFQSGEPYNEQFF	TGTGCCAGCAGCTTAGATCAATTCCAGTCGGGGGAACCCTACAATGAGCAGTTCTTC
TRBJ2-7	-	TRBD2	TRBV27	CASSPGLAYEQYF	TGTGCCAGCAGCCCGGGACTAGCCTACGAGCAGTACTTC
TRBJ2-7	-	-	TRBV7-8	CASSDTGRSSYEQYF	TGTGCCAGCAGCGATACGGGACGGAGCTCCTACGAGCAGTACTTC
TRBJ2-5	-	-	TRBV18	CASSPRGHDLQETQYF	TGTGCCAGCTCACCTAGGGGACACGATCTTCAAGAGACCCAGTACTTC
TRBJ1-1	many	TRBD1	TRBV5-6	CASSPRTGGAGTEAFF	TGTGCCAGCAGCCCTCGGACAGGGGGCGCGGGGACTGAAGCTTTCTTT
TRBJ1-5	few	-	TRBV7-6	CASSTGLDSNQPQHF	TGTGCCAGCAGCACGGGCCTTGATAGCAATCAGCCCCAGCATTTT
TRBJ2-4	-	-	TRBV19	CASSIVQLASKNIQYF	TGTGCCAGTAGTATAGTACAACTAGCCTCCAAAAACATTCAGTACTTC
TRBJ1-2	-	-	TRBV28	CASREQGGMLGYTF	TGTGCCAGCAGGGAACAGGGTGGTATGCTTGGCTACACCTTC
TRBJ1-5	few	-	TRBV2	CASMAESNQPQHF	TGTGCCAGCATGGCGGAGAGCAATCAGCCCCAGCATTTT
TRBJ2-7	-	TRBD1	TRBV5-1	CASSFTGDSYEQYF	TGCGCCAGCAGCTTCACAGGGGACTCCTACGAGCAGTACTTC
TRBJ2-5	-	TRBD2	TRBV7-2	CASSPLAGGEETQYF	TGTGCCAGCAGCCCATTAGCGGGGGGGGAAGAGACCCAGTACTTC
TRBJ2-5	-	-	TRBV5-1	CASSSEARETQYF	TGCGCCAGCAGCTCGGAGGCTCGAGAGACCCAGTACTTC
TRBJ2-7	-	TRBD2	TRBV6-5	CASTPGRGNEQYF	TGTGCCAGCACTCCCGGGAGGGGGAACGAGCAGTACTTC
TRBJ2-7	-	TRBD1	TRBV28	CASSLQQGIHEQYF	TGTGCCAGCAGTCTGCAACAGGGGATTCACGAGCAGTACTTC
TRBJ2-3	once	-	TRBV5-1	CASSPRQNTDTQYF	TGCGCCAGCAGCCCCAGACAGAACACAGATACGCAGTATTTT